The 8 T cell receptor beta chains below come from one sample, sequenced in a study of T-cell memory formation after mild COVID-19. TCRdb ran MiXCR on the 5' RACE reads and lists one entry per CDR3 protein. The data show about 140,000 distinct CDR3 sequences, with 11% to 15% seen just once and 28% held by the top ten. Sequences were obtained from PBMCs or a T cell subset sorted from them (not recorded which). The receptors were sampled from an adult woman who had mild COVID-19 (a few samples of this study predate the infection). Cell type and time point are not known.

This clonotype was recorded a few times. V gene TRBV7-9 combines with J gene TRBJ2-3; TRBD2 matches at 10 bases. The CDR3 is 15 amino acids. J was trimmed by 5 bases and V by 5 bases; bases with no gene match: 7. Germline V gene lookup returns CDR1 SEHNR and CDR2 FQNEAQ (reference sequence). In nucleotides, the CDR3 is TGTGCCAGCAGCCAATTAGCGGGAGGCGGAGATACGCAGTATTTT. It is translated as CASSQLAGGGDTQYF.

This clonotype was seen a few times. The rearrangement links TRBV18 to TRBJ1-1; 9 nucleotides line up with TRBD1. The germline gives CDR1 KGHSH, CDR2 LQKENI. The CDR3 is made up of 15 amino acids. V lost 3 bases, J lost 2 bases, and 4 bases stayed unmatched. The CDR3 loop reads CASSPYRGHNTEAFF. CDR3 nucleotides: TGTGCCAGCTCACCTTACAGGGGGCACAACACTGAAGCTTTCTTT.

This clonotype has only a few counts. V usage is TRBV9 and J usage is TRBJ1-1, with D unresolved. Per germline, CDR1 SGDLS and CDR2 YYNGEE. Between the trimmed V and J ends, which lost 5 bases and 6 bases, there was a span of 11 bases. The CDR3 is made up of 12 amino acids. DNA of the CDR3: TGTGCCAGCAGTGGGAGATCGGCTGAAGCTTTCTTT. It translates to CASSGRSAEAFF.

This clonotype occurred a few times. The rearrangement joins TRBV12-3 or TRBV12-4 to TRBJ2-5; D is unclear. V was cut by 0 bases and J by 5 bases, with 13 bases left in between. This CDR3 is 15 amino acids long. CDR3 loop: CASSLAGIADETQYF. The CDR3 DNA follows: TGTGCCAGCAGTTTAGCGGGAATCGCCGATGAGACCCAGTACTTC.

The rearrangement links TRBV27 to TRBJ1-2; D perhaps matches TRBD1 (5 bases). Germline lookup yields CDR1 MNHEY and CDR2 SMNVEV (reference sequence). CDR3 size: 16 residues. With 5 bases removed from V and 0 bases from J, the gap between germline ends came to 16 bases. In nucleotides, the CDR3 is TGTGCCAGCAGTCCGCGGAGGACAACTGCTAACTATGGCTACACCTTC. Translation gives CASSPRRTTANYGYTF.

In its sample, this clonotype was seen a few times. This chain links TRBV14 with TRBJ2-1, with TRBD2 as a possible D gene (6 bases). The germline CDR1 and CDR2 sequences are SGHDN and FVKESK. The CDR3 runs 16 residues. V lost 4 bases and J lost 6, with 19 bases in between. For the CDR3, the DNA is TGTGCCAGCAGCCTCTACCAGTGGGTCGGGGGCAATGAGCAGTTCTTC. Its protein product is CASSLYQWVGGNEQFF.

In its sample, this clonotype was seen a few times. The chain recombines TRBV6-5 with TRBJ2-1; 11 nucleotides agree with TRBD1. J was trimmed by 8 bases and V by 6 bases; bases with no gene match: 3. The CDR3 covers 13 residues. CDR1 and CDR2 (germline): MNHEY, SVGAGI. CDR3 sequence: CASRDRGLDEQFF. Here the CDR3 DNA reads TGTGCCAGCAGGGACAGGGGGCTCGATGAGCAGTTCTTC.

J is TRBJ2-5 and V is TRBV9, with 7 bases matching TRBD1. Trimming at V came to 4 bases and at J to 12 bases, leaving 6 bases not matched to a gene. From germline, CDR1 is SGDLS and CDR2 YYNGEE. The CDR3 extends over 11 amino acids. The CDR3 DNA reads as TGTGCCAGCAGCTTCCCGGGGACAGAGTACTTC. Protein product: CASSFPGTEYF.